Listed below are T cell receptor beta chains from one sample, sequenced in a study of blood T cell repertoires in COVID-19. The table came from immunoSEQ multiplex PCR; TCRdb's copy has only in-frame clones and leaves some out. Of over 150,000 clones in the sample, 80% to 85% are singletons; the top ten hold about 8.3%. The sequencing sample was made of peripheral blood. The receptors originated from a woman in her 70s with COVID-19, enrolled during active disease. Both conserved end residues are part of each CDR3. The D gene is left open where the match is weak. The size of a clone is reported for some rows only, either as once, few or many, or as a class for expanded clones.

J gene: TRBJ2-3; D gene: TRBD2; V gene: TRBV18; clone size: once; CDR3 DNA: TGTGCCAGCTCACCATTGGCTAGCGGGAGGTTCACAGATACGCAGTATTTT; CDR3 protein: CASSPLASGRFTDTQYF
J gene: TRBJ2-7; D gene: NA; V gene: TRBV11-2; clone size: NA; CDR3 DNA: TGTGCCAGCAGCCCCCTACGGGGACTGGACGAGCAGTACTTC; CDR3 protein: CASSPLRGLDEQYF
J gene: TRBJ2-2; D gene: NA; V gene: TRBV19; clone size: NA; CDR3 DNA: TGTGCCAGTAGTCAGTTTACGCCTACCGGGGAGCTGTTTTTT; CDR3 protein: CASSQFTPTGELFF
J gene: TRBJ1-3; D gene: TRBD1; V gene: TRBV28; clone size: once; CDR3 DNA: TGTGCCAGCAGTTTTCCCGGGACAGGGGGTAATGGAAACACCATATATTTT; CDR3 protein: CASSFPGTGGNGNTIYF
J gene: TRBJ2-7; D gene: TRBD2; V gene: TRBV7-2; clone size: few; CDR3 DNA: TGTGCCAGCAGCTTAGGGACTAGCGGGAGAGAGCAGTACTTC; CDR3 protein: CASSLGTSGREQYF
J gene: TRBJ2-3; D gene: TRBD2; V gene: TRBV3-1/TRBV3-2; clone size: NA; CDR3 DNA: TGTGCCAGCAGCCAAGAGGAGGAGGGACTAGGTCGCGCCACAGATACGCAGTATTTT; CDR3 protein: CASSQEEEGLGRATDTQYF
J gene: TRBJ2-3; D gene: TRBD1; V gene: TRBV11-2; clone size: NA; CDR3 DNA: TGTGCCAGCAGCTCTCCGACAGGGGTGTGGACAGATACGCAGTATTTT; CDR3 protein: CASSSPTGVWTDTQYF
J gene: TRBJ2-1; D gene: NA; V gene: TRBV27; clone size: NA; CDR3 DNA: TGTGCCAGCAGTTTCCGGCAAAGGAGCTCCTACAATGAGCAGTTCTTC; CDR3 protein: CASSFRQRSSYNEQFF
J gene: TRBJ2-7; D gene: TRBD2; V gene: TRBV6-5; clone size: NA; CDR3 DNA: TGTGCCAGCAGTCGACTAGCGGGTGGGTACGAGCAGTACTTC; CDR3 protein: CASSRLAGGYEQYF
J gene: TRBJ2-3; D gene: TRBD1; V gene: TRBV28; clone size: few; CDR3 DNA: TGTGCCAGCAGTTCCAGGACAGGGAAAACAGATACGCAGTATTTT; CDR3 protein: CASSSRTGKTDTQYF
J gene: TRBJ2-1; D gene: TRBD2; V gene: TRBV27; clone size: NA; CDR3 DNA: TGTGCCAGCAGTTTCGCGGCTAGCGGGCCGAGCTCCTACAATGAGCAGTTCTTC; CDR3 protein: CASSFAASGPSSYNEQFF
J gene: TRBJ1-2; D gene: NA; V gene: TRBV19; clone size: NA; CDR3 DNA: TGTGCCAGTATCGGGGGGCGCAGGGAAAACTATGGCTACACCTTC; CDR3 protein: CASIGGRRENYGYTF
J gene: TRBJ2-7; D gene: NA; V gene: TRBV19; clone size: NA; CDR3 DNA: TGTGCCAGTAGTATTGGTCTAGCCGGTTTCGAGCAGTACTTC; CDR3 protein: CASSIGLAGFEQYF
J gene: TRBJ2-7; D gene: TRBD2; V gene: TRBV6-2/TRBV6-3; clone size: NA; CDR3 DNA: TGTGCCAGCAGTTATAGCCCTAGCGGGAGGTCCTACGAGCAGTACTTC; CDR3 protein: CASSYSPSGRSYEQYF
J gene: TRBJ2-1; D gene: NA; V gene: TRBV7-3; clone size: NA; CDR3 DNA: TGTGCCAGCAGCCCGCAGCCGGGACTCCCCAGCGATGAGCAGTTCTTC; CDR3 protein: CASSPQPGLPSDEQFF
J gene: TRBJ1-2; D gene: NA; V gene: TRBV28; clone size: NA; CDR3 DNA: TGTGCCAGCAGGTCGCCGAGTGGCTACACCTTC; CDR3 protein: CASRSPSGYTF
J gene: TRBJ2-1; D gene: NA; V gene: TRBV5-1; clone size: NA; CDR3 DNA: TGCGCCAGCACCCCCCCCGTGGGAGGCCCATACAATGAGCAGTTCTTC; CDR3 protein: CASTPPVGGPYNEQFF
J gene: TRBJ1-4; D gene: TRBD1; V gene: TRBV7-2; clone size: NA; CDR3 DNA: TGTGCCAGCAGCTTAAGACAGGGAAGAAATGAAAAACTGTTTTTT; CDR3 protein: CASSLRQGRNEKLFF
J gene: TRBJ2-1; D gene: TRBD2; V gene: TRBV7-8; clone size: NA; CDR3 DNA: TGTGCCAGCAGCTTACCAGGGACTAGCTCCAATGAGCAGTTCTTC; CDR3 protein: CASSLPGTSSNEQFF
J gene: TRBJ1-2; D gene: TRBD1; V gene: TRBV18; clone size: NA; CDR3 DNA: TGTGCCAGCTCATCCACCCCTACCCGACAGGGTGGCTACACCTTC; CDR3 protein: CASSSTPTRQGGYTF
J gene: TRBJ2-1; D gene: TRBD1; V gene: TRBV3-1/TRBV3-2; clone size: once; CDR3 DNA: TGTGCCAGCAGCCCCGGACAGGGCCTAAACTACAATGAGCAGTTCTTC; CDR3 protein: CASSPGQGLNYNEQFF
J gene: TRBJ2-7; D gene: NA; V gene: TRBV21-1; clone size: NA; CDR3 DNA: TGTGCCAGCAGCGTGGACAGGGGGAAAGGAACCTACGAGCAGTACTTC; CDR3 protein: CASSVDRGKGTYEQYF
J gene: TRBJ2-1; D gene: NA; V gene: TRBV9; clone size: NA; CDR3 DNA: TGTGCCAGCAGCGTAGGCCCACTAGCAGGGGAGCAGTTCTTC; CDR3 protein: CASSVGPLAGEQFF
J gene: TRBJ2-2; D gene: NA; V gene: TRBV15; clone size: NA; CDR3 DNA: TGTGCCACCTTTAGAGGAGGGGCTAACACCGGGGAGCTGTTTTTT; CDR3 protein: CATFRGGANTGELFF
J gene: TRBJ1-2; D gene: NA; V gene: TRBV21-1; clone size: NA; CDR3 DNA: TGTGCCAGCAGCCCCCCGGGGGGCCATGGCTACACCTTC; CDR3 protein: CASSPPGGHGYTF
J gene: TRBJ2-7; D gene: NA; V gene: TRBV10-3; clone size: NA; CDR3 DNA: TGTGCCATCAGTGAACCTGGGGGCCTTAGTTCCTACGAGCAGTACTTC; CDR3 protein: CAISEPGGLSSYEQYF
J gene: TRBJ1-3; D gene: NA; V gene: TRBV3-1/TRBV3-2; clone size: NA; CDR3 DNA: TGTGCCAGCAGCCAAGGGCCTGATCTGGGAAACACCATATATTTT; CDR3 protein: CASSQGPDLGNTIYF
J gene: TRBJ2-1; D gene: TRBD2; V gene: TRBV6-1; clone size: NA; CDR3 DNA: TGTGCCAGCAGTGCCGAGATGATCGGGACTAGCGGGAGTACCTACAATGAGCAGTTCTTC; CDR3 protein: CASSAEMIGTSGSTYNEQFF